This T cell receptor (beta chain) originates from a study of breast tumors, draining lymph nodes, adjacent tissues. Each CDR3 protein is one row after TCRdb ran MiXCR on the multiplex PCR reads. Of tens of thousands of distinct CDR3 sequences detected, 57% appear once; the ten largest clones hold roughly 19%. This clonotype was counted between two and nine times. CDR1 is MNHEY, CDR2 SMNVEV, per germline (reference sequence). V was clipped by 8 bases and J by 0 bases; unmatched bases: 9. The CDR3 has 15 residues. This receptor was taken from a female donor with breast cancer. Some clones in this sample may be carry-over from other donors' samples. The rearrangement links TRBV27 to TRBJ1-1; 7 positions match TRBD1. The sequenced sample was breast tumor tissue. CDR3 DNA: TGTGCCAGCGGTCCCTACGGGACAGTGAACACTGAAGCTTTCTTT. Residues: CASGPYGTVNTEAFF.